The 16 T cell receptor beta chains in this list originate from one sample, sequenced in a study of shared clonotypes between healthy human individuals. Sequencing was performed with immunoSEQ multiplex PCR; in TCRdb, only in-frame clones are kept and a portion is missing. The sample records about 1.5 million clones, nearly 99% being singletons. The sequenced material came from naive CD4+ T cells sorted from blood. Subset denoted: CD45RA+ positively selected. These receptors originate from a young man in good health.

The chain links TRBV2 to TRBJ2-7, with no clear D. V lost 7 bases and J lost 3, with 7 bases in between. The CDR3 covers 11 residues. The germline V gene encodes CDR1 SNHLY and CDR2 FYNNEI. CDR3 amino acids: CASIDGYEQYF. In DNA, the CDR3 is TGTGCCAGCATTGACGGCTACGAGCAGTACTTC.

The chain carries TRBV5-1 and TRBJ2-3; 7 bases line up with TRBD2. V was pared by 1 base and J by 6 bases, with 14 bases of the junction left unmatched. The germline CDR1 and CDR2 sequences are SGHRS and YFSETQ. The CDR3 covers 17 residues. The CDR3 region is CASSLRRVAGLRDTQYF. The CDR3 coding sequence is TGCGCCAGCAGCTTGAGGAGGGTAGCGGGCCTGCGGGATACGCAGTATTTT.

The chain combines TRBV7-9 with TRBJ2-7; D possibly corresponds to TRBD1 (5 bases). The germline V and J ends were trimmed by 7 bases and 0 bases, with 10 bases remaining between them. The germline V gene encodes CDR1 SEHNR and CDR2 FQNEAQ (reference sequence). There are 13 residues in the CDR3. The CDR3 DNA reads TGTGCCAGCACCGCGACAGTCTCCTACGAGCAGTACTTC. Its translation: CASTATVSYEQYF.

The rearrangement links TRBV4-1 to TRBJ2-7; D is possibly TRBD2 (5 bases). The CDR3 length is 14 residues. Germline V gene lookup returns CDR1 MGHRA and CDR2 YSYEKL. V lost 2 bases and J 4 bases, leaving 12 bases between the germline ends. This CDR3 reads CASSQPGKRYEQYF. CDR3 in DNA: TGCGCCAGCAGCCAACCGGGAAAGAGGTACGAGCAGTACTTC.

With regard to this clone: Compared with germline, one end of the junction differs, possibly owing to a read error. The J gene is TRBJ2-3, the V gene TRBV28; no definite D call. CDR3 length equals 12 residues. Germline values: CDR1 MDHEN, CDR2 SYDVKM. The CDR3 DNA follows: TGTGCCAGCAGTTTAGGTCTAGAAACGCCGTATTTT. Translating it yields CASSLGLETPYF.

The gene calls are TRBV6-1 and TRBJ1-1; TRBD1 matches 7 bases. Germline V gene lookup returns CDR1 MNHNS and CDR2 SASEGT. CDR3 length equals 13 residues. The ends lost 6 bases at V and 4 bases at J; junction bases unmatched: 5. The CDR3 nucleotides read TGTGCCAGCAGGCTGACAGGGAGCACTGAAGCTTTCTTT. Amino acids: CASRLTGSTEAFF.

This sequence joins TRBV5-1 and TRBJ1-1, with D perhaps TRBD1 (5 bases). Germline V lookup: CDR1 SGHRS, CDR2 YFSETQ. The CDR3 covers 15 residues. Trimming pared 4 bases from V and 4 bases from J, leaving 17 bases between. DNA for the CDR3: TGCGCCAGCAGCGTCGAAATGGGACGGTTCACTGAAGCTTTCTTT. It is translated as CASSVEMGRFTEAFF.

This chain joins TRBV12-5 and TRBJ2-5; D gene ambiguous. Germline loops: CDR1 LGHNT, CDR2 FRNRAP. The CDR3 spans 13 residues. The germline V and J ends were trimmed by 2 bases and 4 bases, with 8 bases remaining between them. CDR3: CASGLRVGETQYF. CDR3 sequence (DNA): TGTGCTAGTGGTTTGAGGGTGGGAGAGACCCAGTACTTC.

This chain connects TRBV5-4 to TRBJ2-1, with 14 bases lining up with TRBD2. Germline CDR1 SGHNT, CDR2 YYREEE (reference sequence). The CDR3 totals 18 residues. V trimming: 6 bases; J trimming: 1 base; junction bases outside the gene matches: 9. The CDR3 protein is CASTVTSGRAVSYNEQFF. The CDR3 nucleotides read TGTGCCAGCACCGTGACTAGCGGGAGGGCCGTTTCCTACAATGAGCAGTTCTTC.

Here the CDR3 reads CASSLPTVTDTQYF. In nucleotides, the CDR3 is TGCGCCAGCAGCTTACCGACTGTCACAGATACGCAGTATTTT. This sequence joins TRBV5-1 and TRBJ2-3; no clear D. CDR1 is SGHRS and CDR2 is YFSETQ in the germline V gene. Trimming shortened V by 2 bases and J by 2 bases, and 9 bases separated the two germline ends. CDR3 length: 14 residues. Variable domain in full (rest from reference TRBV5-1 and TRBJ2-3): KAGVTQTPRYLIKTRGQQVTLSCSPISGHRSVSWYQQTPGQGLQFLFEYFSETQRNKGNFPGRFSGRQFSNSRSEMNVSTLELGDSALYLCASSLPTVTDTQYFGPGTRLTVL.

The V call is TRBV6-1, the J call TRBJ2-7; 7 nucleotides line up with TRBD1. Germline V CDR1 and CDR2: MNHNS, SASEGT. J was trimmed by 7 bases and V by 5 bases; bases with no gene match: 5. The CDR3 is 12 residues long. CDR3 region: CASSKTGWEQYF. In nucleotides, the CDR3 is TGTGCCAGCAGTAAGACAGGGTGGGAGCAGTACTTC.

V and J are TRBV10-3 and TRBJ1-5, with unresolved D. The CDR3 contains 10 residues. CDR1 and CDR2 (germline): ENHRY, SYGVKD. V lost 9 bases and J lost 10, with 10 bases in between. CDR3 region: CAMQNGPQHF. Here the CDR3 DNA reads TGTGCCATGCAAAATGGACCCCAGCATTTT.

V is TRBV5-4 and J is TRBJ2-5, with D maybe TRBD1 (6 bases). CDR1 SGHNT and CDR2 YYREEE come from the germline V gene (reference sequence). Trimming removed 7 bases at V and 2 bases at J, with 21 bases between. This CDR3 is 16 amino acids long. CDR3 sequence reads: CASGHLGQPGQETQYF. The CDR3 region has the DNA TGTGCCAGCGGACACTTAGGACAGCCGGGGCAAGAGACCCAGTACTTC.

The chain carries TRBV5-1 and TRBJ2-1, with TRBD2 identical over 12 bases. CDR3 length: 15 residues. CDR1 and CDR2 (germline): SGHRS, YFSETQ. V lost 0 bases, J lost 9 bases, and 4 bases stayed unmatched. CDR3 DNA sequence: TGCGCCAGCAGCTTGGCGACTAGCGGGAGTGGTGAGCAGTTCTTC. Its protein is CASSLATSGSGEQFF.

The chain recombines TRBV30 with TRBJ2-3; maybe TRBD1 (5 bases). Trimming stripped 4 bases from V and 2 bases from J, with 16 bases between. This CDR3 is 15 amino acids long. Germline V CDR1 and CDR2: GTSNPN, SVGIG (reference sequence). CDR3 nucleotides: TGTGCCTGGAACCCGGCAGGGCCGTCCACAGATACGCAGTATTTT. Amino acid sequence: CAWNPAGPSTDTQYF.

The rearrangement links TRBV30 to TRBJ2-7; 10 nucleotides line up with TRBD2. Per the germline V gene, CDR1 is GTSNPN and CDR2 is SVGIG (reference sequence). With V trimmed by 3 bases and J by 4 bases, 3 bases remained unmatched. The CDR3 is 13 amino acids. CDR3 loop: CAWSILAGYEQYF. CDR3 sequence (DNA): TGTGCCTGGAGCATACTAGCGGGATACGAGCAGTACTTC.